The clone carrying this T cell receptor (beta chain) was observed a handful of times. Its matching antigen is unknown. TCRalpha and TCRbeta libraries used 5'RACE with constant-segment primers and UMIs. TCRdb ran MiXCR on the 5' RACE reads and lists one entry per CDR3 protein. The sample consists of 300,000 to 350,000 distinct CDR3 sequences, more than 13% of them appearing once. This CDR3 contains 14 residues. Germline loops: CDR1 KGHSH, CDR2 LQKENI. With 0 bases removed from V and 6 bases from J, the gap between germline ends came to 11 bases. This specimen comes from a study of T-cell memory formation after mild COVID-19. Study-level results: Clones contracting day 15 to 85 were balanced CD4/CD8; later expanders leaned CD4+.

The clonotype originates from a man between 18 and 35 years old who had mild COVID-19 (a few samples of this study predate the infection). Cell type and time point are not known. The sample was PBMCs or a T cell subset sorted from them (not recorded which). The chain uses TRBV18 and TRBJ1-1; D possibly corresponds to TRBD1 (6 bases). For the CDR3, the DNA is TGTGCCAGCTCACCACCCAACAGGGCTTCTGAAGCTTTCTTT. This translates into CASSPPNRASEAFF.